The 8 T cell receptor beta chains in this list originate from one sample, sequenced in a study of blood T cell repertoires in COVID-19. The repertoire was sequenced with immunoSEQ multiplex PCR; TCRdb's copy has only in-frame clones and lacks some. Among about 300,000 clones listed, approximately 86% were seen once. Sequences were obtained from peripheral blood. The receptors were sampled from a man between 18 and 29 years old with active or convalescent COVID-19.

The chain combines TRBV7-2 with TRBJ2-7, with D possibly being TRBD1 (6 bases). Germline V lookup: CDR1 SGHTA, CDR2 FQGNSA. V was shortened by 5 bases and J by 2 bases, with 16 bases between the two germline ends. The CDR3 totals 15 residues. The CDR3 DNA reads as TGTGCCAGCAGCCCGGGACACCTGAACCCCTACGAGCAGTACTTC. As protein: CASSPGHLNPYEQYF.

V is TRBV2 and J is TRBJ2-5, with 11 nucleotides matching TRBD1. The CDR3 runs to 15 residues. In germline, CDR1 is SNHLY, CDR2 FYNNEI. Unmatched junction bases numbered 8, after V lost 6 bases and J lost 5 bases. The CDR3 bases are TGTGCCAGCAGCGAGGGACAGGGGGTGGACGAGACCCAGTACTTC. As protein: CASSEGQGVDETQYF.

The chain links TRBV6-5 to TRBJ1-2; D gene uncertain. The CDR3 contains 13 residues. Germline V gene sequence: CDR1 MNHEY, CDR2 SVGAGI. Trimming removed 5 bases from V and 0 bases from J, with 7 bases in between. The CDR3, as DNA: TGTGCCAGCAGTATATCAGCTAACTATGGCTACACCTTC. It translates to CASSISANYGYTF.

The V and J genes are TRBV11-3 and TRBJ2-2; 15 bases match TRBD2. The germline CDR1 and CDR2 sequences are SGHNT and YENEEA. This CDR3 is 16 amino acids long. The V and J ends lost 4 bases and 5 bases, in that order; junction bases with no gene match: 2. For the CDR3, the DNA is TGTGCCAGCAGCTACGGGACTAGCGGGGGGACCGGGGAGCTGTTTTTT. This encodes CASSYGTSGGTGELFF.

V and J are TRBV5-6 and TRBJ2-1; 8 bases align to TRBD2. There are 13 residues in the CDR3. The J segment lost 10 bases and the V segment lost 5 bases, leaving 8 bases of the junction unmatched. The germline V gene has CDR1 SGHDT and CDR2 YYEEEE. CDR3 region: CASRVSGVWEQFF. CDR3 nucleotides: TGTGCCAGCAGAGTTAGCGGGGTTTGGGAGCAGTTCTTC.

The chain carries TRBV28 and TRBJ1-5; D may be TRBD1 (6 bases). V shed 5 bases and J shed 2 bases, with 13 bases lying between them. The germline gives CDR1 MDHEN, CDR2 SYDVKM. The CDR3 totals 15 residues. The CDR3 DNA sequence: TGTGCCAGCAGTCTAGGGGGAACGGGCAATCAGCCCCAGCATTTT. It specifies CASSLGGTGNQPQHF.

The chain has TRBV7-9 and TRBJ1-2, with no clear D. Germline V CDR1 and CDR2: SEHNR, FQNEAQ (reference sequence). The CDR3 is 15 residues long. The germline V and J ends were trimmed by 3 bases and 5 bases, with 16 bases remaining between them. The CDR3 coding sequence is TGTGCCAGCAGCTTTGGAGAAAACGTTAGGTATGGCTACACCTTC. This codes for CASSFGENVRYGYTF.

The sample holds one count of this clone. The chain links TRBV7-4 to TRBJ1-2, with a tentative D call TRBD1 (5 bases). The CDR3 runs 13 residues. The germline gives CDR1 SGHVT, CDR2 SQSDAQ. Trimming pared 5 bases from V and 8 bases from J, leaving 15 bases between. CDR3 in amino acids: CASSPRRGTGYTF. The CDR3 nucleotides read TGTGCCAGCAGCCCGAGAAGGGGTACGGGCTACACCTTC.